Shown below are 32 T cell receptor beta chains from a single sample sequenced in a study of PD-1 blockade in classical Hodgkin lymphoma. TCRdb keeps only in-frame clones here, not all; method: immunoSEQ multiplex PCR. The sample lists 80,000 to 100,000 clones, more than 85% occurring once. Time point noted: cycle 4 day 1 (C4D1), after 6 weeks of nivolumab. Every single patient, without exception, relapsed after autologous stem cell transplantation, and brentuximab vedotin exposure varied. Sequenced here: peripheral blood mononuclear cells (PBMCs), sampled before the fourth cycle of nivolumab. Receptor source: a human donor with classical Hodgkin lymphoma.

V is TRBV19 and J is TRBJ1-5; D is unclear. CDR3 length: 15 amino acids. V lost 1 base and J lost 3, with 10 bases in between. The germline V gene has CDR1 LNHDA and CDR2 SQIVND (reference sequence). Here the CDR3 reads CASSIGTEHNQPQHF. The CDR3 DNA is TGTGCCAGTAGTATAGGGACGGAACACAATCAGCCCCAGCATTTT.

The CDR3 here is CAWTGLGTDTQYF. The CDR3 DNA follows: TGTGCCTGGACAGGCTTGGGCACAGATACGCAGTATTTT. V is TRBV30 and J is TRBJ2-3; D remains unclear. This CDR3 has 13 residues. V lost 4 bases to trimming and J lost 1 base, with 9 bases between them. CDR1 is GTSNPN, CDR2 SVGIG, per germline (reference sequence). Full variable domain (remainder filled in from reference TRBV30 and TRBJ2-3): SQTIHQWPATLVQPVGSPLSLECTVEGTSNPNLYWYRQAAGRGLQLLFYSVGIGQISSEVPQNLSASRPQDRQFILSSKKLLLSDSGFYLCAWTGLGTDTQYFGPGTRLTVL.

This clone occurred a few times. This chain uses TRBV30 with TRBJ2-2; D gene ambiguous. V shed 1 base and J shed 2 bases, with 5 bases lying between them. This CDR3 is built from 13 residues. Germline assignment: CDR1 GTSNPN and CDR2 SVGIG (reference sequence). CDR3 residues: CAWSGSNTGELFF. The CDR3 DNA is TGTGCCTGGAGTGGGAGCAACACCGGGGAGCTGTTTTTT.

The gene calls are TRBV27 and TRBJ1-5; D may be TRBD1 (5 bases). CDR1 is MNHEY, CDR2 SMNVEV, per germline (reference sequence). The CDR3 has 13 amino acids. The V end was cut by 5 bases, the J end by 3 bases, with 8 bases between. The CDR3 coding sequence is TGTGCCAGCAGTCCGGGACTCAATCAGCCCCAGCATTTT. It is translated as CASSPGLNQPQHF.

The chain carries TRBV9 and TRBJ1-4, with TRBD1 as a possible D gene (6 bases). Per germline, CDR1 SGDLS and CDR2 YYNGEE. The CDR3 extends over 14 amino acids. Trimming removed 0 bases at V and 8 bases at J, with 11 bases between. The CDR3 sequence is CASSVEGGREKLFF. As DNA, the CDR3 is TGTGCCAGCAGCGTAGAGGGGGGCCGGGAAAAACTGTTTTTT.

This clone has only one observation. The J gene is TRBJ2-7, the V gene TRBV6-5, with TRBD2 matching 10 bases. The J segment lost 4 bases and the V segment lost 2 bases, leaving 5 bases of the junction unmatched. The CDR3 covers 15 residues. Per germline, CDR1 MNHEY and CDR2 SVGAGI. The CDR3 loop is CASSYASGSSYEQYF. CDR3 coding DNA: TGTGCCAGCAGTTACGCTAGCGGGAGTTCTTACGAGCAGTACTTC.

The chain links TRBV11-2 to TRBJ2-7; 8 bases line up with TRBD1. With V trimmed by 2 bases and J by 0 bases, 3 bases remained unmatched. The CDR3 sequence is 15 residues long. Germline V CDR1 and CDR2: SGHAT, FQNNGV. CDR3 sequence (DNA): TGTGCCAGCAGCTTAATAGGGACAGGCTCCTACGAGCAGTACTTC. Translating gives CASSLIGTGSYEQYF.

The chain combines TRBV19 with TRBJ1-2; perhaps TRBD1 as D (5 bases). The V gene lost 10 bases and the J gene lost 4 bases, with 19 bases spanning the gap. Germline loops: CDR1 LNHDA, CDR2 SQIVND (reference sequence). CDR3 length: 14 amino acids. The CDR3 here is CATSGRGSSYGYTF. Written as DNA, the CDR3 is TGTGCCACCTCGGGGCGGGGATCCAGCTATGGCTACACCTTC. The entire variable domain, with the rest obtained from reference TRBV19 and TRBJ1-2, is as follows: DGGITQSPKYLFRKEGQNVTLSCEQNLNHDAMYWYRQDPGQGLRLIYYSQIVNDFQKGDIAEGYSVSREKKESFPLTVTSAQKNPTAFYLCATSGRGSSYGYTFGSGTRLTVV.

CDR3 residues: CASSLTLAYRDYNEQFF. For the CDR3, the DNA is TGTGCCAGCAGTTTGACTCTAGCATACAGGGACTACAATGAGCAGTTCTTC. The chain uses TRBV27 and TRBJ2-1; maybe TRBD1 (6 bases). The CDR3 extends over 17 amino acids. CDR1 is MNHEY, CDR2 SMNVEV, per germline (reference sequence). V gave up 3 bases and J gave up 3 bases, with 18 bases separating them.

Regarding this clone: The junction departs from the called germline gene at one end, perhaps through a read error. The rearrangement joins TRBV27 to TRBJ2-7, with TRBD2 matching over 14 bases. From germline, CDR1 is MNHEY and CDR2 SMNVEV (reference sequence). This CDR3 is 17 amino acids long. The CDR3 here is CAGSSPGTSGSSYEQYF. CDR3 coding DNA: TGTGCCGGCAGTTCGCCCGGGACTAGCGGGAGCTCCTACGAGCAGTACTTC.

The chain links TRBV19 to TRBJ2-4, with TRBD2 matching 13 bases. V was pared by 5 bases and J by 3 bases, with 10 bases of the junction left unmatched. Germline V gives CDR1 LNHDA, CDR2 SQIVND (reference sequence). The CDR3 covers 18 residues. Here the CDR3 reads CASSSEGLAGVGKNIQYF. In DNA form, the CDR3 reads TGTGCCAGTAGTTCGGAAGGACTAGCGGGAGTCGGCAAAAACATTCAGTACTTC.

The rearrangement links TRBV28 to TRBJ2-7, with 8 bases identical to TRBD2. Losses at the gene ends were 6 bases for V and 3 bases for J; bases not matched to a gene: 10. The CDR3 loop spans 15 amino acids. CDR1 is MDHEN and CDR2 is SYDVKM in the germline V gene. Here the CDR3 DNA reads TGTGCCAGCAGGGTTCTCAGCGGGAGAATCTACGAGCAGTACTTC. Protein product: CASRVLSGRIYEQYF.

V is TRBV6-5 and J is TRBJ2-2, with D maybe TRBD1 (6 bases). The V gene lost 5 bases and the J gene lost 6 bases, with 10 bases spanning the gap. CDR3 size: 13 residues. Germline V lookup: CDR1 MNHEY, CDR2 SVGAGI. CDR3 in DNA: TGTGCCAGCAGTACGAGACAGGCCGGGGAGCTGTTTTTT. It translates to CASSTRQAGELFF.

The J gene is TRBJ2-6, the V gene TRBV7-9; D perhaps matches TRBD1 (6 bases). Germline V lookup: CDR1 SEHNR, CDR2 FQNEAQ (reference sequence). This CDR3 region has 18 residues. Deletions cut 1 base from V and 1 base from J, with 14 bases between. The CDR3 DNA follows: TGTGCCAGCAGCTTAGGTCTAACCAGGGGATCTGGGGCCAACGTCCTGACTTTC. Translated: CASSLGLTRGSGANVLTF. The variable domain in full, with the rest retrieved from reference TRBV7-9 and TRBJ2-6, is DTGVSQNPRHKITKRGQNVTFRCDPISEHNRLYWYRQTLGQGPEFLTYFQNEAQLEKSRLLSDRFSAERPKGSFSTLEIQRTEQGDSAMYLCASSLGLTRGSGANVLTFGAGSRLTVL.

The CDR3 here is CASSQAGGNTGELFF. In nucleotides, the CDR3 is TGTGCCAGCAGCCAAGCGGGAGGCAACACCGGGGAGCTGTTTTTT. J is TRBJ2-2 and V is TRBV2; 9 nucleotides line up with TRBD2. There are 15 residues in the CDR3. Germline V lookup: CDR1 SNHLY, CDR2 FYNNEI. Unmatched junction bases numbered 4, after V lost 6 bases and J lost 2 bases.

The chain carries TRBV5-4 and TRBJ2-7; 9 bases align to TRBD2. Unmatched junction bases numbered 16, after V lost 5 bases and J lost 4 bases. The CDR3 sequence is 17 residues long. Germline loops: CDR1 SGHNT, CDR2 YYREEE (reference sequence). The CDR3 sequence is CASRRGGSGSGSYEQYF. DNA of the CDR3: TGTGCCAGCAGACGAGGGGGTTCTGGTAGCGGGAGTTACGAGCAGTACTTC. The complete variable domain, with remaining parts taken from reference TRBV5-4 and TRBJ2-7, reads ETGVTQSPTHLIKTRGQQVTLRCSSQSGHNTVSWYQQALGQGPQFIFQYYREEENGRGNFPPRFSGLQFPNYSSELNVNALELDDSALYLCASRRGGSGSGSYEQYFGPGTRLTVT.

This clone was seen once. The chain is built from TRBV4-1 and TRBJ1-2, with a tentative D call TRBD1 (5 bases). The CDR3 sequence is 16 residues long. Germline loops: CDR1 MGHRA, CDR2 YSYEKL. V lost 4 bases to trimming and J lost 0 bases, with 15 bases between them. CDR3 nucleotide sequence: TGCGCCAGCAGCCTGCTTTTTGGGGGGACTAACTATGGCTACACCTTC. This encodes CASSLLFGGTNYGYTF.

The V and J genes are TRBV7-2 and TRBJ2-3; D call uncertain. Germline-derived CDR1 and CDR2 are SGHTA and FQGNSA. V lost 5 bases and J lost 4, with 10 bases in between. The CDR3 has 13 amino acids. The CDR3, as DNA: TGTGCCAGCAGCCAAAGCCCCCCAGATACGCAGTATTTT. Translation gives CASSQSPPDTQYF.

The chain links TRBV28 to TRBJ2-7, with TRBD1 identical over 9 bases. Germline-derived CDR1 and CDR2 are MDHEN and SYDVKM. This CDR3 contains 15 residues. V was pared by 4 bases and J by 3 bases, with 7 bases of the junction left unmatched. The CDR3 reads CASSSPGTGFYEQYF. In DNA form, the CDR3 reads TGTGCCAGCAGTTCTCCCGGGACAGGGTTCTACGAGCAGTACTTC.

The CDR3 DNA reads as TGTGCCTGGAGCCCGGAATACAAACTGTTTTTT. This codes for CAWSPEYKLFF. The V call is TRBV30, the J call TRBJ1-4, with D unresolved. Germline assignment: CDR1 GTSNPN and CDR2 SVGIG (reference sequence). Trimming stripped 3 bases from V and 11 bases from J, with 10 bases between. The CDR3 is 11 amino acids.

The chain is built from TRBV5-1 and TRBJ2-7; possible D gene TRBD1, 5 bases. The V end lost 0 bases, the J end lost 6 bases, and 19 bases lay between the germline ends. From germline, CDR1 is SGHRS and CDR2 YFSETQ. The CDR3 runs to 16 residues. The CDR3 coding sequence is TGCGCCAGCAGCTTGGATGGGGCCAATTCGAGGCTCGAGCAGTACTTC. Translated: CASSLDGANSRLEQYF.

The rearrangement uses TRBV27 and TRBJ2-6; 7 nucleotides align to TRBD1. Germline V gene data show CDR1 as MNHEY and CDR2 as SMNVEV (reference sequence). Losses at the gene ends were 7 bases for V and 2 bases for J; bases not matched to a gene: 11. The CDR3 spans 17 residues. The CDR3 DNA is TGTGCCAGCACCAGGAATTCCGACAGGGCTGGGGCCAACGTCCTGACTTTC. It is translated as CASTRNSDRAGANVLTF. The whole variable domain, remainder taken from reference TRBV27 and TRBJ2-6, is EAQVTQNPRYLITVTGKKLTVTCSQNMNHEYMSWYRQDPGLGLRQIYYSMNVEVTDKGDVPEGYKVSRKEKRNFPLILESPSPNQTSLYFCASTRNSDRAGANVLTFGAGSRLTVL.

This chain connects TRBV12-2 to TRBJ2-1; the listed D gene, TRBD2, was not tested against the DNA. TRBV12-2 is tagged as a pseudogene. This CDR3 comprises 15 residues. This CDR3 is CASRLGGSSYNEQFF. In nucleotides, the CDR3 is TGTGCAAGTCGCTTAGGTGGGAGCTCCTACAATGAGCAGTTCTTC.

The chain recombines TRBV7-9 with TRBJ2-5; perhaps TRBD2 as D (6 bases). V was cut by 5 bases and J by 5 bases, with 18 bases left in between. CDR1 is SEHNR, CDR2 FQNEAQ, per germline (reference sequence). The CDR3 is made up of 15 amino acids. CDR3 region: CASSKMAGGDETQYF. The CDR3 DNA is TGTGCCAGCAGCAAGATGGCCGGAGGGGATGAGACCCAGTACTTC.

The chain joins TRBV4-1 to TRBJ2-1; 9 positions agree with TRBD2. Germline trimming cut 5 bases from V and 5 bases from J; bases unmatched to any gene: 4. The CDR3 extends over 14 amino acids. From germline, CDR1 is MGHRA and CDR2 YSYEKL. The CDR3 protein is CASSISGSDNEQFF. In DNA form, the CDR3 reads TGCGCCAGCAGCATTAGCGGGAGTGACAATGAGCAGTTCTTC.

The V and J genes are TRBV6-1 and TRBJ2-3, with D unclear. Trimming stripped 6 bases from V and 5 bases from J, with 12 bases between. Germline assignment: CDR1 MNHNS and CDR2 SASEGT. The CDR3 runs 13 residues. This chain's CDR3 is CASSLSLQDTQYF. As DNA, the CDR3 is TGTGCCAGCAGCCTCTCCCTCCAAGATACGCAGTATTTT.

V is TRBV5-1 and J is TRBJ2-3, with D unclear. In germline, CDR1 is SGHRS, CDR2 YFSETQ. V gave up 0 bases and J gave up 0 bases, with 11 bases separating them. The CDR3 totals 16 residues. Here the CDR3 DNA reads TGCGCCAGCAGCTTGGTGCGTCAGTTTAGCACAGATACGCAGTATTTT. It translates to CASSLVRQFSTDTQYF.

This chain uses TRBV10-3 with TRBJ1-2, with 9 bases lining up with TRBD1. The CDR3 runs 21 residues. Trimming at V came to 0 bases and at J to 4 bases, leaving 21 bases not matched to a gene. Germline CDR1 and CDR2: ENHRY and SYGVKD. CDR3 DNA: TGTGCCATCAGTGAGTCGAGGGTCCCTGTGTTTGACAGGGGGGAGCCCTATGGCTACACCTTC. Its translation: CAISESRVPVFDRGEPYGYTF.

V is TRBV6-6 and J is TRBJ1-1, with D tentatively TRBD1 (5 bases). Trimming shortened V by 6 bases and J by 2 bases, and 19 bases separated the two germline ends. This CDR3 comprises 16 residues. The germline V gene has CDR1 MNHNY and CDR2 SVGAGI (reference sequence). CDR3 in amino acids: CASSPAWAGSNTEAFF. For the CDR3, the DNA is TGTGCCAGCAGCCCTGCCTGGGCAGGGAGCAACACTGAAGCTTTCTTT.

The chain couples TRBV19 to TRBJ1-1, with 7 bases aligning to TRBD1. Germline CDR1 reads LNHDA; CDR2 reads SQIVND (reference sequence). This CDR3 has 18 amino acids. V was pared by 1 base and J by 1 base, with 12 bases of the junction left unmatched. The CDR3 is CASSIAPNYRGRNTEAFF. Here the CDR3 DNA reads TGTGCCAGTAGTATAGCCCCCAATTACAGGGGAAGGAACACTGAAGCTTTCTTT.

The gene calls are TRBV6-1 and TRBJ1-1; no firm D call. V lost 7 bases to trimming and J lost 11 bases, with 14 bases between them. Germline values: CDR1 MNHNS, CDR2 SASEGT. The CDR3 is made up of 11 amino acids. The CDR3 is CASNSYSKAFF. The DNA of the CDR3 is TGTGCCAGCAACTCATATTCGAAGGCTTTCTTT.

The CDR3 is CASSDHGVVGNQPQHF. The CDR3 coding sequence is TGTGCCAGCAGTGATCATGGGGTAGTTGGCAATCAGCCCCAGCATTTT. The chain combines TRBV25-1 with TRBJ1-5, with unresolved D. CDR3 length: 16 residues. V was trimmed by 3 bases and J by 2 bases, leaving 14 bases between them. From germline, CDR1 is MGHDK and CDR2 SYGVNS.